The present entry profiles one T cell receptor (beta chain) with its context. No antigen is known for it. Documented time point: week 47, end of study. Each dose of the vaccine consisted of 300 ug of mutant IDH1 20-mer peptide, with topical imiquimod. V was trimmed by 4 bases and J by 2 bases, leaving 15 bases between them. This CDR3 has 16 amino acids. The V gene's germline CDR1 is MNHEY and CDR2 SVGAGI. This sample stems from a study of a mutant IDH1 vaccine in newly diagnosed glioma. The protocol was immunoSEQ multiplex PCR, while the TCRdb copy is restricted to in-frame clones and leaves out a portion. The sample gives 60,000 to 70,000 clones, about four fifths of which show up once; 3.8% is in the top ten.

The specimen was PBMCs, collected from a glioma patient whose treatment included an IDH1 peptide vaccine. J is TRBJ2-1 and V is TRBV6-5; no firm D call. The sequence was collected from a man aged 30 to 39 with glioma. CDR3 amino acids: CASSLSYSRPYNEQFF. The CDR3 coding sequence is TGTGCCAGCAGTTTATCCTACAGTCGGCCCTACAATGAGCAGTTCTTC.